The sequence of this TCR beta chain was determined in a study of blood T cell repertoires in COVID-19. Study background: Spain, Italy and the United States supplied samples that represented acute and convalescent COVID-19. Nucleic acid was either cDNA or gDNA, and it came from T cells, B-cell-depleted T cells, or PBMCs.

Germline trimming cut 6 bases from V and 7 bases from J; bases unmatched to any gene: 11. The germline V gene encodes CDR1 SGHAT and CDR2 FQNNGV. This CDR3 spans 15 amino acids. This table comes from immunoSEQ multiplex PCR, and its TCRdb copy is limited to in-frame clones, with some not included. The sample consists of some 70,000 clones, about 90% of them appearing once. The V gene is TRBV11-2, the J gene TRBJ2-1; TRBD1 aligns across 8 bases. The clonotype was recovered from a woman older than 75 with active COVID-19. Sequenced material: peripheral blood. This CDR3 is CASRRPGQARNEQFF. In nucleotides, the CDR3 is TGTGCCAGCAGGAGACCGGGACAGGCCCGAAATGAGCAGTTCTTC.